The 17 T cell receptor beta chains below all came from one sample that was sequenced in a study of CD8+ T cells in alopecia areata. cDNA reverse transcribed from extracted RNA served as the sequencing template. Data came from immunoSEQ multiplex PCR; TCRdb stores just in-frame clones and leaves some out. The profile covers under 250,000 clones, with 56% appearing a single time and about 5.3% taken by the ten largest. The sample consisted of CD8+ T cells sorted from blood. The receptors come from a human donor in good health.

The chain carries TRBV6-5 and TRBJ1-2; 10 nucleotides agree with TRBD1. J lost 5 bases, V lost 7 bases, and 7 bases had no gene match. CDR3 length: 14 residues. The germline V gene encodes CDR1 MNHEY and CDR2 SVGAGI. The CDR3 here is CASNPGQGTYGYTF. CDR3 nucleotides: TGTGCCAGCAATCCGGGACAGGGGACTTATGGCTACACCTTC.

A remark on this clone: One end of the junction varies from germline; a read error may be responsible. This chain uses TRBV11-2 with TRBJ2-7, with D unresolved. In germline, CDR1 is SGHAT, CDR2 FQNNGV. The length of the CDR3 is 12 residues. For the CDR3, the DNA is TGTGCCAGCAGCATAGACGGATACGAGCAGTACTTC. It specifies CASSIDGYEQYF.

DNA for the CDR3: TGTGCCAGCAGCCAAGGAGGTCTAGCTATTACTAGCACAGATACGCAGTATTTT. It specifies CASSQGGLAITSTDTQYF. The chain uses TRBV4-2 and TRBJ2-3; TRBD2 is a possible D gene (5 bases). CDR1 is LGHNA and CDR2 is YNFKEQ in the germline V gene. CDR3 size: 18 residues. The V end was cut by 1 base, the J end by 0 bases, with 17 bases between.

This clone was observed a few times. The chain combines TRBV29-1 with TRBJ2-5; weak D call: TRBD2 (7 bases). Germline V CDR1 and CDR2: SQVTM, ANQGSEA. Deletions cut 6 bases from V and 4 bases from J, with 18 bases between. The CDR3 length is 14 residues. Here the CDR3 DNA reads TGCAGCGTACTCTTCCTAGGGGGGGGAGAGACCCAGTACTTC. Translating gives CSVLFLGGGETQYF.

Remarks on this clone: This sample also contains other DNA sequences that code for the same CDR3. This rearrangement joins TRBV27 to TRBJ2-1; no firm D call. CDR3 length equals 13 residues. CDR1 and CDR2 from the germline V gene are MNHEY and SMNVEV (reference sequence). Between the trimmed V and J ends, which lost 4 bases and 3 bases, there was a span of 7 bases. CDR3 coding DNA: TGTGCCAGCAGTTATAACAGCTACAATGAGCAGTTCTTC. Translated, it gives CASSYNSYNEQFF.

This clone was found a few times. In DNA form, the CDR3 reads TGTGCCTGGAAAAATCGCGGGGAGGCAGATACGCAGTATTTT. This sequence encodes CAWKNRGEADTQYF. The gene calls are TRBV30 and TRBJ2-3; weak D call: TRBD2 (6 bases). Germline V gene sequence: CDR1 GTSNPN, CDR2 SVGIG (reference sequence). The germline V and J ends were trimmed by 4 bases and 4 bases, with 15 bases remaining between them. The CDR3 contains 14 residues.

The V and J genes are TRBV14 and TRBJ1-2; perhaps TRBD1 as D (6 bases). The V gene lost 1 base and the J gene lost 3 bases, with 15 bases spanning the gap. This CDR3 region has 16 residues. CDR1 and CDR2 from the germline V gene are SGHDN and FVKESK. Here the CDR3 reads CASSQGTGLGDYGYTF. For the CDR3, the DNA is TGTGCCAGCAGCCAAGGAACAGGGTTAGGCGACTATGGCTACACCTTC.

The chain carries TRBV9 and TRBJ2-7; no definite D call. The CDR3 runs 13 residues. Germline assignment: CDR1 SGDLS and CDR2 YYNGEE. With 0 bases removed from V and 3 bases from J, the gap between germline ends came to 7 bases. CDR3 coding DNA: TGTGCCAGCAGCGTAGTGGACGGCTACGAGCAGTACTTC. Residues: CASSVVDGYEQYF.

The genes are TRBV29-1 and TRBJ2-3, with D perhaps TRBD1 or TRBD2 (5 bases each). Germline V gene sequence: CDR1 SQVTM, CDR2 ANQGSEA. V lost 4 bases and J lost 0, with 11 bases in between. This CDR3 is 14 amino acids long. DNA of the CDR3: TGCAGCGTTGCAGGGAGAACTAGCACAGATACGCAGTATTTT. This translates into CSVAGRTSTDTQYF.

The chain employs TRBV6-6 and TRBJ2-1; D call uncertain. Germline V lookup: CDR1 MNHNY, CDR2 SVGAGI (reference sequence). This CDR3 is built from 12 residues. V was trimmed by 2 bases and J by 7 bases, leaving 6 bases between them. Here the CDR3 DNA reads TGTGCCAGCAGTTACGTCGGGAATGAGCAGTTCTTC. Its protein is CASSYVGNEQFF.

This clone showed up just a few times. CDR3 region: CASSLALGNEQFF. The CDR3 nucleotides read TGTGCCAGCAGCTTGGCGCTAGGGAATGAGCAGTTCTTC. The V and J genes are TRBV5-5 and TRBJ2-1; D call uncertain. The CDR3 has 13 amino acids. V lost 0 bases and J 7 bases, leaving 8 bases between the germline ends. CDR1 is SGHKS, CDR2 YYEKEE, per germline (reference sequence).

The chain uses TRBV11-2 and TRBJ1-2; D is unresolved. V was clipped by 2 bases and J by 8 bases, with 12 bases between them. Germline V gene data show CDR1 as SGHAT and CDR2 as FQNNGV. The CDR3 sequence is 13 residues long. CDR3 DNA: TGTGCCAGCAGCTTATTGTGGTGGCAGGGCTACACCTTC. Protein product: CASSLLWWQGYTF.

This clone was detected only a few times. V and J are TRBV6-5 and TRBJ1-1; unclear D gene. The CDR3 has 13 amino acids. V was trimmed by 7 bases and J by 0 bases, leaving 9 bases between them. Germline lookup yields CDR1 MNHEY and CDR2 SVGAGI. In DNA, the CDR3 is TGTGCCAGCACCAACAAAATGAACACTGAAGCTTTCTTT. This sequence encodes CASTNKMNTEAFF.

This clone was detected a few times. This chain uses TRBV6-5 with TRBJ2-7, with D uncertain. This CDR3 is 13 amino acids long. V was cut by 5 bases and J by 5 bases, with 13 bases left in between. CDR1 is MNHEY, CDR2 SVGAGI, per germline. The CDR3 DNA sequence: TGTGCCAGCAGTCCCACGGTTGTGGACGAGCAGTACTTC. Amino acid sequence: CASSPTVVDEQYF.

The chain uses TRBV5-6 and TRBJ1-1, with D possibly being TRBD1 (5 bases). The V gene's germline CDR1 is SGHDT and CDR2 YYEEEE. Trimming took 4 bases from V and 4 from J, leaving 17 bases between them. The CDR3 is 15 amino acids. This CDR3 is CASSEPDRFFTEAFF. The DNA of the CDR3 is TGTGCCAGCAGCGAGCCCGACAGATTTTTCACTGAAGCTTTCTTT.

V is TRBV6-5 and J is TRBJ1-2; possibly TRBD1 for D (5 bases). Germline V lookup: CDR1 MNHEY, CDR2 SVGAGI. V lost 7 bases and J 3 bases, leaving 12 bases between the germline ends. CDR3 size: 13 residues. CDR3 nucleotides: TGTGCCAGCACCCCGGGACTGTACTATGGCTACACCTTC. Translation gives CASTPGLYYGYTF.

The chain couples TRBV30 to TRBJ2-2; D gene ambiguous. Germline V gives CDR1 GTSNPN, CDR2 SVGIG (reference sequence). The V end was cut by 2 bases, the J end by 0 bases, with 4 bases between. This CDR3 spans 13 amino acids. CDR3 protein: CAWSHTNTGELFF. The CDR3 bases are TGTGCCTGGAGTCATACGAACACCGGGGAGCTGTTTTTT.